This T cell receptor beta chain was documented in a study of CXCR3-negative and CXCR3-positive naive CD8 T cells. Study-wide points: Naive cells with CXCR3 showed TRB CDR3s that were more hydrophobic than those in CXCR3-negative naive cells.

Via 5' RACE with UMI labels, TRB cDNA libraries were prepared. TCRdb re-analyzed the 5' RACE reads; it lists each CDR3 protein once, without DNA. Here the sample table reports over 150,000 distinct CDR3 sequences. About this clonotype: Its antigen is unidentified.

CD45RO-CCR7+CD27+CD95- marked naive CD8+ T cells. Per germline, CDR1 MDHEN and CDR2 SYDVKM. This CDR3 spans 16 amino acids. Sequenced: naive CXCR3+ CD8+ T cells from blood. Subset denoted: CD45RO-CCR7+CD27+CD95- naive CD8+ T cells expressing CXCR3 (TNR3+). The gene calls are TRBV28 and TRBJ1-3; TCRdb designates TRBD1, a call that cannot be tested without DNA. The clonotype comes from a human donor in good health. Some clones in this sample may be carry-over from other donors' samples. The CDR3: CASSRDRGVPGNTIYF.